The 6 T cell receptor beta chains below come from one sample, sequenced in a study of blood T cell repertoires in COVID-19. TCRdb's copy holds only in-frame clones and misses some; the assay was immunoSEQ multiplex PCR. The sample holds roughly 220,000 clones; 70% to 85% are singletons and the top ten take 1.2% to 1.5%. Sequenced input: peripheral blood. The receptor source for this set is a woman in her thirties or forties who had recovered from COVID-19.

The chain carries TRBV2 and TRBJ2-1, with 7 bases fitting TRBD2. After removal of 5 bases from V and 3 bases from J, the junction contained 10 bases not matched to a gene. The CDR3 covers 16 residues. Germline assignment: CDR1 SNHLY and CDR2 FYNNEI. The CDR3 loop reads CASSPSGGGNYNEQFF. The CDR3 nucleotides are TGTGCCAGCAGTCCCTCCGGCGGGGGAAACTACAATGAGCAGTTCTTC. Based on the CDR3 plus reference TRBV2 and TRBJ2-1, the full variable domain is EPEVTQTPSHQVTQMGQEVILRCVPISNHLYFYWYRQILGQKVEFLVSFYNNEISEKSEIFDDQFSVERPDGSNFTLKIRSTKLEDSAMYFCASSPSGGGNYNEQFFGPGTRLTVL.

The chain couples TRBV27 to TRBJ2-1, with TRBD1 matching over 7 bases. There are 13 residues in the CDR3. Germline CDR1 is MNHEY and CDR2 is SMNVEV (reference sequence). Trimming took 8 bases from V and 2 from J; bases not matched to a gene: 3. CDR3 protein: CASADRAYNEQFF. CDR3 coding DNA: TGTGCCAGCGCTGACAGGGCCTACAATGAGCAGTTCTTC.

V is TRBV7-9 and J is TRBJ1-1; 7 bases are shared with TRBD1. The ends lost 3 bases at V and 1 base at J; junction bases unmatched: 2. Germline V CDR1 and CDR2: SEHNR, FQNEAQ (reference sequence). This CDR3 contains 14 residues. CDR3 nucleotides: TGTGCCAGCAGCTTGACAGGGACGAACACTGAAGCTTTCTTT. It is translated as CASSLTGTNTEAFF.

This clone has a count of ten or more. The chain has TRBV6-2 or TRBV6-3 and TRBJ1-5, with D hard to call. Germline lookup yields CDR1 MNHEY and CDR2 SVGEGT. This CDR3 spans 15 amino acids. The germline V and J ends were trimmed by 0 bases and 0 bases, with 6 bases remaining between them. As DNA, the CDR3 is TGTGCCAGCAGTTACTCCCCTCGTAGCAATCAGCCCCAGCATTTT. Its translation: CASSYSPRSNQPQHF.

The V call is TRBV4-2, the J call TRBJ2-5; the D is unclear. V dropped 2 bases and J dropped 5 bases, with 12 bases sitting between them. This CDR3 is 14 amino acids long. Germline V lookup: CDR1 LGHNA, CDR2 YNFKEQ. The CDR3 region is CASSQPGPGETQYF. CDR3 DNA sequence: TGTGCCAGCAGCCAACCCGGCCCCGGGGAGACCCAGTACTTC.

The CDR3 loop is CASSQAPDTGAAVRAFF. The DNA of the CDR3 is TGTGCCAGCAGCCAAGCCCCGGATACAGGGGCCGCCGTACGAGCTTTCTTT. The genes are TRBV3-1 (or the pseudogene TRBV3-2) and TRBJ1-1, with TRBD1 matching 7 bases. This CDR3 has 17 residues. In germline, CDR1 is LGHDT, CDR2 YNNKEL (reference sequence). V trimming: 1 base; J trimming: 10 bases; junction bases outside the gene matches: 18.